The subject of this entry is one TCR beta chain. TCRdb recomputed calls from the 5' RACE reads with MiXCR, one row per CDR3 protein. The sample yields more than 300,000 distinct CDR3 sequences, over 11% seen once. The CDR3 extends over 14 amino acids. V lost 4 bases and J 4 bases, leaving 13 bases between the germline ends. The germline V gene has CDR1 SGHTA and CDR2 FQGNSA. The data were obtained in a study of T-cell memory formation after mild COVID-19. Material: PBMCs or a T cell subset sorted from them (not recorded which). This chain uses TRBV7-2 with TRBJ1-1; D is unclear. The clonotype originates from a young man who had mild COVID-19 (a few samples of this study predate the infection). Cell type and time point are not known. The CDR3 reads CASSSRWLGTEAFF. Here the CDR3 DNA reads TGTGCCAGCAGCTCAAGGTGGTTGGGCACTGAAGCTTTCTTT.